The clone carrying this TCR beta chain was detected many times. Its antigen is still unknown. The data stem from a study of cytomegalovirus exposure and HLA in healthy donors. Notes on the study in general: Investigators reported about 160 TCR beta chains as tied to cytomegalovirus.

Produced via immunoSEQ multiplex PCR; TCRdb's table is partial and in-frame only. The sample records under 300,000 clones, roughly 89% being singletons. Separation from the roughly 670-subject first cohort characterized the approximately 120-subject validation cohort, to which the donors belonged. The CDR3 consists of 16 residues. Germline CDR1 reads LGHNA; CDR2 reads YSLEER. V was pared by 0 bases and J by 6 bases, with 5 bases of the junction left unmatched. The receptor was isolated from a woman aged 18-30 years in good health and CMV-seronegative. The sample was PBMCs. The chain links TRBV4-3 to TRBJ2-1; 10 bases align to TRBD1. The CDR3 nucleotides read TGCGCCAGCAGCCAAGAATCCGGGACAGGGGCCAATGAGCAGTTCTTC. It is translated as CASSQESGTGANEQFF.